What follows are 2 T cell receptor beta chains derived from one specimen sequenced in a study of neurological immune-mediated disorders. TCRdb independently ran MiXCR on the 5' RACE reads; one entry per CDR3 protein. The sample lists 80,000 to 95,000 distinct CDR3 sequences, around 3.4% occurring once. The sequencing input was PBMCs. The source of these receptors is a woman aged 50 to 65 with multiple sclerosis.

In this sample, this clonotype turned up many times. The chain employs TRBV5-6 and TRBJ1-6; no clear D. Between the trimmed V and J ends, which lost 6 bases and 9 bases, there was a span of 16 bases. CDR1 SGHDT and CDR2 YYEEEE come from the germline V gene. The CDR3 is 14 residues long. The CDR3 sequence is CASNTGSEPSPLHF. In nucleotides, the CDR3 is TGTGCCAGCAATACCGGGAGTGAACCTTCACCCCTCCACTTT.

This clonotype was observed at least ten times. The chain uses TRBV7-2 and TRBJ2-1; D is ambiguous. The CDR3 has 19 residues. From germline, CDR1 is SGHTA and CDR2 FQGNSA. Trimming took off 5 bases at V and 0 bases at J, with 23 bases between the two ends. In DNA, the CDR3 is TGTGCCAGCAGCCGAATGGGGTTTACCGGCGTAAGCTCCTACAATGAGCAGTTCTTC. Protein product: CASSRMGFTGVSSYNEQFF.